The 24 T cell receptor beta chains presented below share a single source sample, sequenced in a study of shared clonotypes between healthy human individuals. Naive CD8 cells lacked CD45RO, underwent positive selection for CCR7 and left out terminally differentiated effector memory CD45RA+ cells. Some clones are missing from TCRdb's copy, which holds only in-frame ones; the method was immunoSEQ multiplex PCR. Among about 580,000 clones listed, about 98% were seen once. Material: naive CD8+ T cells sorted from blood. These receptor sequences come from a man aged 30 to 45 in good health.

Notes on this clone: Other DNA sequences of this sample code for an identical CDR3. The rearrangement uses TRBV7-9 and TRBJ2-7; D uncertain. V was trimmed by 3 bases and J by 4 bases, leaving 4 bases between them. The germline V gene encodes CDR1 SEHNR and CDR2 FQNEAQ (reference sequence). The CDR3 contains 11 residues. CDR3 protein: CASSFSYEQYF. CDR3 coding DNA: TGTGCCAGCAGCTTTTCGTACGAGCAGTACTTC. Variable domain in full (rest from reference TRBV7-9 and TRBJ2-7): DTGVSQNPRHKITKRGQNVTFRCDPISEHNRLYWYRQTLGQGPEFLTYFQNEAQLEKSRLLSDRFSAERPKGSFSTLEIQRTEQGDSAMYLCASSFSYEQYFGPGTRLTVT.

The chain employs TRBV5-1 and TRBJ2-1; TRBD2 matches 8 bases. With 3 bases clipped from V and 3 bases from J, the junction kept 8 bases outside the gene matches. The germline gives CDR1 SGHRS, CDR2 YFSETQ. This CDR3 is 16 amino acids long. CDR3 sequence reads: CASSSPETSDYNEQFF. DNA for the CDR3: TGCGCCAGCAGCTCCCCCGAGACTAGCGACTACAATGAGCAGTTCTTC.

The chain carries TRBV7-9 and TRBJ2-7, with a weak D call TRBD1 (5 bases). The V gene lost 8 bases and the J gene lost 3 bases, with 14 bases spanning the gap. Germline V gene data show CDR1 as SEHNR and CDR2 as FQNEAQ (reference sequence). This CDR3 comprises 13 residues. The CDR3 loop is CASSPRENYEQYF. The CDR3, as DNA: TGTGCCAGCTCCCCCAGGGAAAACTACGAGCAGTACTTC.

The chain has TRBV7-9 and TRBJ2-5; maybe TRBD2 (6 bases). Between the trimmed V and J ends, which lost 7 bases and 2 bases, there was a span of 20 bases. Germline loops: CDR1 SEHNR, CDR2 FQNEAQ (reference sequence). This CDR3 is 16 amino acids long. Written as DNA, the CDR3 is TGTGCCAGCACCCTCCTGGGCCTGGCGGGACAAGAGACCCAGTACTTC. The encoded protein is CASTLLGLAGQETQYF.

The V and J genes are TRBV5-4 and TRBJ1-2; possibly TRBD1 for D (6 bases). Germline CDR1 SGHNT, CDR2 YYREEE (reference sequence). This CDR3 contains 15 residues. Trimming cost V 1 base and J 4 bases, with 14 bases left between them. The CDR3 is CASSLFRGRGYGYTF. CDR3 nucleotide sequence: TGTGCCAGCAGCTTGTTCCGGGGGCGAGGCTATGGCTACACCTTC.

The chain has TRBV10-2 and TRBJ2-1; 8 nucleotides agree with TRBD2. Germline trimming cut 5 bases from V and 3 bases from J; bases unmatched to any gene: 6. Per the germline V gene, CDR1 is WSHSY and CDR2 is SAAADI. This CDR3 is built from 15 residues. The CDR3 bases are TGCGCCAGCAGTCTTACCGGGACTAGCTACAATGAGCAGTTCTTC. It codes for CASSLTGTSYNEQFF.

J is TRBJ2-5 and V is TRBV7-9, with no clear D. Trimming removed 4 bases from V and 2 bases from J, with 11 bases in between. Germline assignment: CDR1 SEHNR and CDR2 FQNEAQ (reference sequence). This CDR3 spans 14 amino acids. As DNA, the CDR3 is TGTGCCAGCAGCTCCGCTCATCTGCAAGAGACCCAGTACTTC. Its translation: CASSSAHLQETQYF.

V and J are TRBV7-9 and TRBJ2-4, with no clear D. The germline V gene has CDR1 SEHNR and CDR2 FQNEAQ (reference sequence). V lost 6 bases, J lost 2 bases, and 20 bases lay in between. CDR3 length: 17 residues. In nucleotides, the CDR3 is TGTGCCAGCAGTCACCGATTTCAAGATTCACCCAAAAACATTCAGTACTTC. Translated: CASSHRFQDSPKNIQYF.

The chain couples TRBV14 to TRBJ2-7; D is ambiguous. This CDR3 has 13 amino acids. CDR1 SGHDN and CDR2 FVKESK come from the germline V gene. Trimming left V 0 bases short and J 10 bases short, with 13 bases between. CDR3 sequence: CASSQDGRKHQYF. CDR3 nucleotides: TGTGCCAGCAGCCAAGATGGACGGAAACACCAGTACTTC.

The chain joins TRBV28 to TRBJ2-6, with a possible D match to TRBD1 (6 bases). The CDR3 runs to 16 residues. Germline assignment: CDR1 MDHEN and CDR2 SYDVKM. Trimming removed 4 bases at V and 4 bases at J, with 14 bases between. The CDR3 reads CASSSPGAPGANVLTF. Written as DNA, the CDR3 is TGTGCCAGCAGTTCACCAGGGGCTCCCGGGGCCAACGTCCTGACTTTC.

The rearrangement uses TRBV27 and TRBJ2-1, with TRBD1 as a possible D gene (6 bases). V dropped 5 bases and J dropped 4 bases, with 12 bases sitting between them. The CDR3 has 14 amino acids. Germline CDR1 and CDR2: MNHEY and SMNVEV (reference sequence). CDR3 in amino acids: CASSIGTPYNEQFF. Here the CDR3 DNA reads TGTGCCAGCAGTATCGGGACACCGTACAATGAGCAGTTCTTC.

The chain carries TRBV7-8 and TRBJ1-5; no firm D call. Germline V gene lookup returns CDR1 SGHVS and CDR2 FQNEAQ. V was shortened by 0 bases and J by 9 bases, with 15 bases between the two germline ends. The CDR3 consists of 15 residues. CDR3 loop: CASSLALGPRWPQHF. The CDR3 DNA reads TGTGCCAGCAGCTTAGCCTTGGGCCCCCGTTGGCCCCAGCATTTT.

V usage is TRBV28 and J usage is TRBJ2-7, with D uncertain. Trimming removed 7 bases from V and 4 bases from J, with 14 bases in between. CDR1 is MDHEN and CDR2 is SYDVKM in the germline V gene. The CDR3 sequence is 13 residues long. The CDR3 sequence is CASTLGANYEQYF. The CDR3 DNA sequence: TGTGCCAGCACCCTGGGTGCTAATTACGAGCAGTACTTC.

V usage is TRBV6-1 and J usage is TRBJ2-7, with a possible D match to TRBD1 (5 bases). V lost 6 bases and J 3 bases, leaving 12 bases between the germline ends. The germline gives CDR1 MNHNS, CDR2 SASEGT. This CDR3 comprises 13 residues. CDR3 amino acids: CASSAGALYEQYF. Here the CDR3 DNA reads TGTGCCAGCAGCGCTGGGGCCCTCTACGAGCAGTACTTC.

The chain couples TRBV7-9 to TRBJ1-1; 10 bases agree with TRBD1. CDR3 length: 16 residues. Germline CDR1 is SEHNR and CDR2 is FQNEAQ (reference sequence). Trimming at V came to 3 bases and at J to 0 bases, leaving 4 bases not matched to a gene. The CDR3 loop is CASSFWTGGLNTEAFF. The CDR3 coding sequence is TGTGCCAGCAGCTTCTGGACAGGGGGACTGAACACTGAAGCTTTCTTT. The full variable domain, rest sourced from reference TRBV7-9 and TRBJ1-1, is DTGVSQNPRHKITKRGQNVTFRCDPISEHNRLYWYRQTLGQGPEFLTYFQNEAQLEKSRLLSDRFSAERPKGSFSTLEIQRTEQGDSAMYLCASSFWTGGLNTEAFFGQGTRLTVV.

The chain has TRBV27 and TRBJ2-3, with D uncertain. There are 15 residues in the CDR3. Germline loops: CDR1 MNHEY, CDR2 SMNVEV (reference sequence). V gave up 2 bases and J gave up 0 bases, with 9 bases separating them. The CDR3 is CASSLVVPSTDTQYF. The CDR3 nucleotides read TGTGCCAGCAGTTTAGTAGTCCCTAGCACAGATACGCAGTATTTT.

The chain combines TRBV9 with TRBJ1-3; unclear D gene. From germline, CDR1 is SGDLS and CDR2 YYNGEE. V was clipped by 3 bases and J by 6 bases, with 7 bases between them. The CDR3 runs to 12 residues. The CDR3 DNA follows: TGTGCCAGCAGCGGAGACAAAAACACCATATATTTT. Translation gives CASSGDKNTIYF.

This chain links TRBV7-9 with TRBJ2-2; 9 positions match TRBD1. Germline V gives CDR1 SEHNR, CDR2 FQNEAQ (reference sequence). Trimming at V came to 8 bases and at J to 3 bases, leaving 7 bases not matched to a gene. The CDR3 is 15 residues long. CDR3 in DNA: TGTGCCAGCGGCGGGACAGGGAAGGACACCGGGGAGCTGTTTTTT. This gives the protein CASGGTGKDTGELFF.

J is TRBJ2-1 and V is TRBV29-1; 10 bases match TRBD2. The ends lost 4 bases at V and 0 bases at J; junction bases unmatched: 9. Per the germline V gene, CDR1 is SQVTM and CDR2 is ANQGSEA. The CDR3 spans 17 residues. The CDR3 nucleotides are TGCAGCGTTGCCGGGACTAGCGAAAGAAACTCCTACAATGAGCAGTTCTTC. Amino acid sequence: CSVAGTSERNSYNEQFF.

This clone was seen just once. The chain uses TRBV27 and TRBJ2-1, with unresolved D. Germline V CDR1 and CDR2: MNHEY, SMNVEV (reference sequence). V lost 8 bases, J lost 8 bases, and 19 bases lay in between. CDR3 size: 14 residues. Written as DNA, the CDR3 is TGTGCCAGCCGACCCGTTCTGCCTGCATATGAGCAGTTCTTC. Residues: CASRPVLPAYEQFF.

The DNA for the CDR3 is TGTGCCAGCAGCCCTAGTCTTACTAGCCCGACCCCAGATACGCAGTATTTT. This encodes CASSPSLTSPTPDTQYF. The chain links TRBV7-6 to TRBJ2-3, with a tentative D call TRBD2 (6 bases). V gave up 5 bases and J gave up 4 bases, with 22 bases separating them. The CDR3 is 17 residues long. Germline V CDR1 and CDR2: SGHVS, FNYEAQ.

V and J are TRBV29-1 and TRBJ1-1; 8 positions agree with TRBD1. Germline V lookup: CDR1 SQVTM, CDR2 ANQGSEA. The CDR3 length is 12 residues. V lost 4 bases and J lost 5; bases outside the gene matches: 3. In nucleotides, the CDR3 is TGCAGCGTTGCAGGACAGGGAACTGAAGCTTTCTTT. This codes for CSVAGQGTEAFF.

The count of this clone is one. This sequence joins TRBV7-2 and TRBJ1-5, with no clear D. Trimming took off 2 bases at V and 0 bases at J, with 8 bases between the two ends. Germline V gives CDR1 SGHTA, CDR2 FQGNSA. CDR3 size: 15 residues. The CDR3 region has the DNA TGTGCCAGCAGCTTACTAGGGAATAGCAATCAGCCCCAGCATTTT. This codes for CASSLLGNSNQPQHF.

The genes are TRBV27 and TRBJ2-7, with a possible D match to TRBD1 (6 bases). Per the germline V gene, CDR1 is MNHEY and CDR2 is SMNVEV (reference sequence). The CDR3 has 15 amino acids. Trimming pared 4 bases from V and 0 bases from J, leaving 13 bases between. The CDR3 nucleotides are TGTGCCAGCAGTTATACTTCGGACAGCTCCTACGAGCAGTACTTC. Amino acid sequence: CASSYTSDSSYEQYF.